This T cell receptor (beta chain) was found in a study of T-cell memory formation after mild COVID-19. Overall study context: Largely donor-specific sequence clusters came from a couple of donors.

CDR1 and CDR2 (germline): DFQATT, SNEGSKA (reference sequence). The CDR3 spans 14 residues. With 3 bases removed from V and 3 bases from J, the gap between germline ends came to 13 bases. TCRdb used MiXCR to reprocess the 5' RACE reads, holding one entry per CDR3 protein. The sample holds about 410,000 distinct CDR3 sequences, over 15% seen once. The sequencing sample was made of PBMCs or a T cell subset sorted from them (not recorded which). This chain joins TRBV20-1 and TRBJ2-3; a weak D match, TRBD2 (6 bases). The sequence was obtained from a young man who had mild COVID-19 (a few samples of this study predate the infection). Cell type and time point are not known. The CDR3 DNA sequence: TGCAGTGCTAGGGAGGGAGTGGGAACAGATACGCAGTATTTT. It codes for CSAREGVGTDTQYF.